These T cell receptor beta chains were read from a single sample in a study of long-term antiretroviral therapy in people with HIV. Sequencing used immunoSEQ multiplex PCR; TCRdb keeps in-frame clones, though not all of them. The data contain about 20,000 clones, about 80% of them singletons. Sequenced material: unsorted PBMCs, taken 0.2 years after starting antiretroviral therapy. These receptors all stem from a woman aged 40 to 55 with HIV. Both conserved end residues are part of each CDR3.

cdr3_aa,v_call,j_call
CASSLVPSTDTQYF,TRBV7-6,TRBJ2-3
CASSEDSVNTEAFF,TRBV13,TRBJ1-1
CASSLDWTTGELFF,TRBV7-2,TRBJ2-2
CASSVDWTSYGYTF,TRBV9,TRBJ1-2
CASSLGGGSYEQYF,TRBV7-2,TRBJ2-7
CASSQDALGNSPLHF,TRBV4-2,TRBJ1-6
CASSPGKQGAGDTQYF,TRBV6-6,TRBJ2-3
CASSVGRSSTGNTIYF,TRBV2,TRBJ1-3
CASSQRGTGELFF,TRBV14,TRBJ2-2
CASGTGWGETRSEQFF,TRBV12-5,TRBJ2-1
CASSTWWGDSYEQYF,TRBV5-1,TRBJ2-7
CASSSSGSSYNEQFF,TRBV27,TRBJ2-1
CASSQERQMKADDYGYTF,TRBV4-3,TRBJ1-2
CASSLWTQDAEAFF,TRBV7-9,TRBJ1-1
CASSPGGKRNYGYTF,TRBV19,TRBJ1-2
CASSSDRGYSNQPQHF,TRBV6-4,TRBJ1-5
CASSSTRGQGDSYEQYF,TRBV5-1,TRBJ2-7
CASSVPTADTQYF,TRBV5-5,TRBJ2-3
CASSLGGREKLFF,TRBV7-9,TRBJ1-4
CSVGGGTKPSYEQYF,TRBV29-1,TRBJ2-7
CASTLFTDGLYEQYF,TRBV7-2,TRBJ2-7
CASSLVGDPINEQFF,TRBV7-9,TRBJ2-1
CASSLHPQGAYTEAFF,TRBV11-2,TRBJ1-1
CASSLVPGAIETQYF,TRBV5-4,TRBJ2-5
CASSGAGGQILLEQFF,TRBV2,TRBJ2-1
CASSSNPQTVMNTEAFF,TRBV7-9,TRBJ1-1
CASSLTDTGELFF,TRBV27,TRBJ2-2
CASSVRPRGRLDTGELFF,TRBV9,TRBJ2-2
CASSWERGVNTGELFF,TRBV5-1,TRBJ2-2